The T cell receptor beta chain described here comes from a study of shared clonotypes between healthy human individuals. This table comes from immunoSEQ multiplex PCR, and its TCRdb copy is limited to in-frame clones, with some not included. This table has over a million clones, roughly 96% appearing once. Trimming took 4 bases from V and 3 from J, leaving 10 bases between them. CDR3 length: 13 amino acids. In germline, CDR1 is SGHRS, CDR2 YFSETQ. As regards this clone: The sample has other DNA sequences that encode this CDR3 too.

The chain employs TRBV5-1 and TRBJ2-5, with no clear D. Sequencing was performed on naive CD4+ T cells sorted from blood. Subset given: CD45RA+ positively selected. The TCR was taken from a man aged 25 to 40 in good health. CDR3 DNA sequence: TGCGCCAGCAGCCCCGGACCAGAAGAGACCCAGTACTTC. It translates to CASSPGPEETQYF. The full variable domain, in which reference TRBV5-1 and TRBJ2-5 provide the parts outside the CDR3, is KAGVTQTPRYLIKTRGQQVTLSCSPISGHRSVSWYQQTPGQGLQFLFEYFSETQRNKGNFPGRFSGRQFSNSRSEMNVSTLELGDSALYLCASSPGPEETQYFGPGTRLLVL.